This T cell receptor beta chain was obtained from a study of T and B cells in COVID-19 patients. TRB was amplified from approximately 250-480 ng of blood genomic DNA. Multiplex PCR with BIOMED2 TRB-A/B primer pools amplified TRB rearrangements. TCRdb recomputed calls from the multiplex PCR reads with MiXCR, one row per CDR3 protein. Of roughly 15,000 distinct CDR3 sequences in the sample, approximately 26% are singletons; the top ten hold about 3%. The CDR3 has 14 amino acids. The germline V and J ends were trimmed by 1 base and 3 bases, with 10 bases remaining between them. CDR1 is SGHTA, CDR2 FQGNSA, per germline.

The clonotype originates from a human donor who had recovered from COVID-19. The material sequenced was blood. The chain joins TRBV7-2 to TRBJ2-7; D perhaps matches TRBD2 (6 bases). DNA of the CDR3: TGTGCCAGCAGCTTAGGGGGGGTAATCTACGAGCAGTACTTC. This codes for CASSLGGVIYEQYF.